This T cell receptor (beta chain) was captured by sequencing in a study of T-cell reconstitution after alpha-beta-depleted transplantation in children. Study outcomes and limitations: Once a year had passed after transplant, T-cell counts and diversity came mostly from newly produced T cells. After transplant, at about two months, alpha-beta T cells were reportedly derived from several hundred expanded graft clones. Surviving recipient T cells and thymic progenitors produced the high day-60 TCRbeta diversity seen in some patients.

This clonotype turned up a few times. Its antigen is still unknown. During its preparation, the TCRbeta library received unique molecular identifiers. TCRdb called the PCR reads again in MiXCR, with one record for every CDR3 protein. The table lists about 980,000 distinct CDR3 sequences, about 31% of them singletons. The CDR3 contains 17 residues. Germline values: CDR1 SGHVS, CDR2 FQNEAQ. Trimming shortened V by 5 bases and J by 3 bases, and 19 bases separated the two germline ends. The clonotype comes from a boy under two years old who had a stem cell transplant for SCID, so the T cells may come from the graft donor. This material consisted of PBMCs, mostly from graft donor cells, taken 360 days after TCRalphabeta/CD19-depleted stem cell transplant. The V and J genes are TRBV7-8 and TRBJ2-2; D perhaps matches TRBD2 (7 bases). The CDR3 region has the DNA TGTGCCAGCAGCCCAAGTTGGGGGGGCGCGGACACCGGGGAGCTGTTTTTT. Residues: CASSPSWGGADTGELFF.